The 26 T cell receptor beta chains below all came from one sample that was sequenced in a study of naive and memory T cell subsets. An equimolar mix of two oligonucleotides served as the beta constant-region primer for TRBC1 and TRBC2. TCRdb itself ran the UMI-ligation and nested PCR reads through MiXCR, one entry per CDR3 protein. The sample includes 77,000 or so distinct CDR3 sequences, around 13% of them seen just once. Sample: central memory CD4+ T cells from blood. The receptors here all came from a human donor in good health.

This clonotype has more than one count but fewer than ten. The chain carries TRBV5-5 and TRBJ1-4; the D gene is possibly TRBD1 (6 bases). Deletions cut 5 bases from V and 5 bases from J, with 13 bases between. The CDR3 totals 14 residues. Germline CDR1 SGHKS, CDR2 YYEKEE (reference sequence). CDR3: CASSRRGLNEKLFF. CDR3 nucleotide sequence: TGTGCCAGCAGTAGGAGGGGGTTAAATGAAAAACTGTTTTTT.

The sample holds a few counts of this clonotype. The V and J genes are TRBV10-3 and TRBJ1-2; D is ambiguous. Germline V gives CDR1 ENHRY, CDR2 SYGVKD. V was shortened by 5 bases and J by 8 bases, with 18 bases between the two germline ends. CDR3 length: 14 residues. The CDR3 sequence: CAISQNLPPEGYTF. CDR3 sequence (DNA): TGTGCCATCAGTCAAAACTTGCCCCCGGAGGGCTACACCTTC.

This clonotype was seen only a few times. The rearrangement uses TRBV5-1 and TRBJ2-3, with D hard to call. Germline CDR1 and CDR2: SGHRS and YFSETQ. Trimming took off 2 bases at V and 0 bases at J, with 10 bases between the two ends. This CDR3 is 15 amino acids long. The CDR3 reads CASSLSETSTDTQYF. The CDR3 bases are TGCGCCAGCAGCTTATCCGAAACTAGCACAGATACGCAGTATTTT.

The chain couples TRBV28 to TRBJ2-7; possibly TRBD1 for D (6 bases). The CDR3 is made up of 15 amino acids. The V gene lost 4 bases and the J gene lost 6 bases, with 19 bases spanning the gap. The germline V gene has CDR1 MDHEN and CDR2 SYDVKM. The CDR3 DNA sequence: TGTGCCAGCAGTTCCACCTCCCTCTCACAGGGCGAGCAGTACTTC. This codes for CASSSTSLSQGEQYF.

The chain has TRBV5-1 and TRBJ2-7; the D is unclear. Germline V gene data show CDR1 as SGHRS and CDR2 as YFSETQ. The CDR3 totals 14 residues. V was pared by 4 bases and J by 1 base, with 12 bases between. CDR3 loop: CASSPSAGSYEQYF. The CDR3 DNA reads TGCGCCAGCAGCCCATCTGCCGGTTCCTACGAGCAGTACTTC.

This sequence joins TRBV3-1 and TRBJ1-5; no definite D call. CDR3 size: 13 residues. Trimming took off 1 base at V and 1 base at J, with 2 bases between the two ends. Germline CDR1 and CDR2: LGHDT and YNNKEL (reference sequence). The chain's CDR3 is CASSQASNQPQHF. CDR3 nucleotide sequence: TGTGCCAGCAGCCAAGCAAGCAATCAGCCCCAGCATTTT.

CDR3 coding DNA: TGTGCCAGCAGCTCGGCGGTGACTAGCGGGAGTTACAATGAGCAGTTCTTC. Its translation is CASSSAVTSGSYNEQFF. The chain uses TRBV11-1 and TRBJ2-1; 12 bases fit TRBD2. The V segment lost 4 bases and the J segment 4 bases; nucleotides outside the gene matches: 8. In germline, CDR1 is SGHAT, CDR2 FQDESV (reference sequence). The CDR3 is 17 amino acids.

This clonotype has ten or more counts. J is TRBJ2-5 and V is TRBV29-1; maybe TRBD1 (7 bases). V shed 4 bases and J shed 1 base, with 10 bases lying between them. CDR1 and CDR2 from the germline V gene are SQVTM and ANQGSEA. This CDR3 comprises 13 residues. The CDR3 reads CSVGGDSQETQYF. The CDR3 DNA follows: TGCAGCGTTGGGGGGGACAGCCAAGAGACCCAGTACTTC. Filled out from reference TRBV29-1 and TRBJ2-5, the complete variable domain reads SAVISQKPSRDICQRGTSLTIQCQVDSQVTMMFWYRQQPGQSLTLIATANQGSEATYESGFVIDKFPISRPNLTFSTLTVSNMSPEDSSIYLCSVGGDSQETQYFGPGTRLLVL.

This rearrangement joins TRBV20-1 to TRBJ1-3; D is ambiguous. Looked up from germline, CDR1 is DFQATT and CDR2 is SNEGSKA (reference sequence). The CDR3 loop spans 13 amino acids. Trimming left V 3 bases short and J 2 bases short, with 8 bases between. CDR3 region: CSARLRAGNTIYF. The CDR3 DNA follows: TGCAGTGCTAGGCTACGGGCTGGAAACACCATATATTTT.

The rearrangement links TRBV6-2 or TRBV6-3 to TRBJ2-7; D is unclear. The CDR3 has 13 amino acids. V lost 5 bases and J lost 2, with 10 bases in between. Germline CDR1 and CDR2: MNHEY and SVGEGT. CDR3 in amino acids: CASSDGSTYEQYF. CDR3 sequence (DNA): TGTGCCAGCAGTGACGGGTCAACCTACGAGCAGTACTTC.

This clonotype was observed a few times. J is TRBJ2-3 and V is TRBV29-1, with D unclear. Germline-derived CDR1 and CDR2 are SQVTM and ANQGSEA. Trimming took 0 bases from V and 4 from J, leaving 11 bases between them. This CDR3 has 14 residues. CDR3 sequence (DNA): TGCAGCGTTGAAGATCCGGCGTCCGCAGATACGCAGTATTTT. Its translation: CSVEDPASADTQYF.

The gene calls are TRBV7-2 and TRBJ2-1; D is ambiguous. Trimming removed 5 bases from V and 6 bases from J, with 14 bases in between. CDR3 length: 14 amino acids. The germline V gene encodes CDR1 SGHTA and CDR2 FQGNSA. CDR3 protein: CASSPLIRVNEQFF. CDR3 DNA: TGTGCCAGCAGCCCCTTAATACGAGTCAATGAGCAGTTCTTC.

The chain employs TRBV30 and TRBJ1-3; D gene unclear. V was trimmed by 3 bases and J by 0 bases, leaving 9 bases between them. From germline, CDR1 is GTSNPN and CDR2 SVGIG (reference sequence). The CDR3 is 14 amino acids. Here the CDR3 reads CAWRGGSSGNTIYF. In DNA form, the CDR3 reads TGTGCCTGGAGGGGAGGGAGCTCTGGAAACACCATATATTTT. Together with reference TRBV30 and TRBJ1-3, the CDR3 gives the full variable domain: SQTIHQWPATLVQPVGSPLSLECTVEGTSNPNLYWYRQAAGRGLQLLFYSVGIGQISSEVPQNLSASRPQDRQFILSSKKLLLSDSGFYLCAWRGGSSGNTIYFGEGSWLTVV.

As DNA, the CDR3 is TGTGCCACCAGTGATCAGGTCTCGGACGAGCAGTACTTC. It encodes CATSDQVSDEQYF. This chain connects TRBV24-1 to TRBJ2-7; no reliable D call. The CDR3 loop spans 13 amino acids. V lost 3 bases and J 5 bases, leaving 10 bases between the germline ends. In germline, CDR1 is KGHDR, CDR2 SFDVKD.

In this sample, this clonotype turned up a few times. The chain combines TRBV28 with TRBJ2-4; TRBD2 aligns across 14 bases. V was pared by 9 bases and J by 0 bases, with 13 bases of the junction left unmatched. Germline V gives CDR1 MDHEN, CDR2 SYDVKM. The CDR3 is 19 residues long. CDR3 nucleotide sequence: TGTGCCAGTTCGCCGGGACTAGCGGGAGCTTACTTAGCCAAAAACATTCAGTACTTC. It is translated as CASSPGLAGAYLAKNIQYF.

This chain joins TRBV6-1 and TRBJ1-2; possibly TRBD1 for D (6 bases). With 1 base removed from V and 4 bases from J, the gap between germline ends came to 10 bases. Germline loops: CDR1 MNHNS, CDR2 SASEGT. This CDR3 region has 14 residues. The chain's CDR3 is CASSEGGGAYGYTF. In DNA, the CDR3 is TGTGCCAGCAGTGAAGGGGGGGGGGCCTATGGCTACACCTTC.

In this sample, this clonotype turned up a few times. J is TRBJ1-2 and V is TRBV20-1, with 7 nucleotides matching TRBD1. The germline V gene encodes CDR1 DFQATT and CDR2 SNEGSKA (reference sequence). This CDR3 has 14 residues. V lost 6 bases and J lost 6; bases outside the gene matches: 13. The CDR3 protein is CSAITTTGSHGYTF. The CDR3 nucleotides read TGCAGTGCGATCACAACGACAGGGTCCCATGGCTACACCTTC.

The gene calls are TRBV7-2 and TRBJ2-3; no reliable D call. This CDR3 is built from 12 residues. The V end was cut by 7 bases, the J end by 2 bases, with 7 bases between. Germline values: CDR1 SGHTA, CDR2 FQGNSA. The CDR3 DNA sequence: TGTGCCAGCACCCCCAACACAGATACGCAGTATTTT. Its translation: CASTPNTDTQYF.

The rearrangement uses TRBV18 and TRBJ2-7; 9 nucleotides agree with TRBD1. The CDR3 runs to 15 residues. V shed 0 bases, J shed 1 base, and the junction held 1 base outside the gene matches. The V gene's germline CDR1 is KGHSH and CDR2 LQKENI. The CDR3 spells CASSPPGQGSYEQYF. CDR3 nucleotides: TGTGCCAGCTCACCACCGGGACAGGGATCCTACGAGCAGTACTTC.

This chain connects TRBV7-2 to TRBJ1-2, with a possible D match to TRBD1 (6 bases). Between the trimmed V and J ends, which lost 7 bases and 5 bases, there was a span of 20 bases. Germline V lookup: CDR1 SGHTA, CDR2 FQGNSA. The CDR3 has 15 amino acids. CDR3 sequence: CASTSGTSRRYGYTF. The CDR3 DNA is TGTGCCAGCACCTCTGGGACATCCCGTAGATATGGCTACACCTTC.

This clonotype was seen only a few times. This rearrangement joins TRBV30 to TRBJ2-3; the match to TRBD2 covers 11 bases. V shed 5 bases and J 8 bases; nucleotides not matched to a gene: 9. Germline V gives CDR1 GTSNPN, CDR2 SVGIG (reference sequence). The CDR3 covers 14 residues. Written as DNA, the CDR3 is TGTGCCTGGGAACTTCTAGCGGGAGGTGGTACGCAGTATTTT. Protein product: CAWELLAGGGTQYF.

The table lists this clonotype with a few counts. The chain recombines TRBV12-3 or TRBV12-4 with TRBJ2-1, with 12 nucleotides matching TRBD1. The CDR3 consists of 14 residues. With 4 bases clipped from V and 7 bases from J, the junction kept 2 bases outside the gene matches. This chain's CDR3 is CASSWGQGANEQFF. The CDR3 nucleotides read TGTGCCAGCAGTTGGGGACAGGGGGCGAATGAGCAGTTCTTC.

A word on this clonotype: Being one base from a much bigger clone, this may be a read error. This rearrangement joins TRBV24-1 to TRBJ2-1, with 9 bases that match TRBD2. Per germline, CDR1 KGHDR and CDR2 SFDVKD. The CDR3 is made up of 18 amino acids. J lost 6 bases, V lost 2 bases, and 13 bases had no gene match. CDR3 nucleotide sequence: TGTGCCACCAGTGATTCGATGGCGGCTAGCGGGATCTGCAATGAGCAGTTCTTC. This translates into CATSDSMAASGICNEQFF.

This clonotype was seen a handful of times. The CDR3 loop reads CASSVAMRQGGSPLHF. CDR3 nucleotide sequence: TGTGCCAGCAGCGTAGCTATGCGTCAGGGCGGTTCACCCCTCCACTTT. This chain joins TRBV9 and TRBJ1-6; D is possibly TRBD1 (5 bases). Per germline, CDR1 SGDLS and CDR2 YYNGEE. V was trimmed by 0 bases and J by 9 bases, leaving 16 bases between them. The CDR3 length is 16 residues.

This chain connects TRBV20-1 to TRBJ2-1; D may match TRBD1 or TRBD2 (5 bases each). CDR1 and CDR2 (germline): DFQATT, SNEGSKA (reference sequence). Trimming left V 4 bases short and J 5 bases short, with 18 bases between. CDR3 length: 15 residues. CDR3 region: CSAIPAVGTDNEQFF. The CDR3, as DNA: TGCAGTGCTATTCCTGCCGTAGGGACGGACAATGAGCAGTTCTTC.

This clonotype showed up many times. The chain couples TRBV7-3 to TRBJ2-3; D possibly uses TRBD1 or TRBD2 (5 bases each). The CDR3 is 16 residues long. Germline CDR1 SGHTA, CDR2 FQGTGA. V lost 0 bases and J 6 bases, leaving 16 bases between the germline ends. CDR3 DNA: TGTGCCAGCAGCTTAACAGGGACCCACAGTTCGGATACGCAGTATTTT. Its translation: CASSLTGTHSSDTQYF.